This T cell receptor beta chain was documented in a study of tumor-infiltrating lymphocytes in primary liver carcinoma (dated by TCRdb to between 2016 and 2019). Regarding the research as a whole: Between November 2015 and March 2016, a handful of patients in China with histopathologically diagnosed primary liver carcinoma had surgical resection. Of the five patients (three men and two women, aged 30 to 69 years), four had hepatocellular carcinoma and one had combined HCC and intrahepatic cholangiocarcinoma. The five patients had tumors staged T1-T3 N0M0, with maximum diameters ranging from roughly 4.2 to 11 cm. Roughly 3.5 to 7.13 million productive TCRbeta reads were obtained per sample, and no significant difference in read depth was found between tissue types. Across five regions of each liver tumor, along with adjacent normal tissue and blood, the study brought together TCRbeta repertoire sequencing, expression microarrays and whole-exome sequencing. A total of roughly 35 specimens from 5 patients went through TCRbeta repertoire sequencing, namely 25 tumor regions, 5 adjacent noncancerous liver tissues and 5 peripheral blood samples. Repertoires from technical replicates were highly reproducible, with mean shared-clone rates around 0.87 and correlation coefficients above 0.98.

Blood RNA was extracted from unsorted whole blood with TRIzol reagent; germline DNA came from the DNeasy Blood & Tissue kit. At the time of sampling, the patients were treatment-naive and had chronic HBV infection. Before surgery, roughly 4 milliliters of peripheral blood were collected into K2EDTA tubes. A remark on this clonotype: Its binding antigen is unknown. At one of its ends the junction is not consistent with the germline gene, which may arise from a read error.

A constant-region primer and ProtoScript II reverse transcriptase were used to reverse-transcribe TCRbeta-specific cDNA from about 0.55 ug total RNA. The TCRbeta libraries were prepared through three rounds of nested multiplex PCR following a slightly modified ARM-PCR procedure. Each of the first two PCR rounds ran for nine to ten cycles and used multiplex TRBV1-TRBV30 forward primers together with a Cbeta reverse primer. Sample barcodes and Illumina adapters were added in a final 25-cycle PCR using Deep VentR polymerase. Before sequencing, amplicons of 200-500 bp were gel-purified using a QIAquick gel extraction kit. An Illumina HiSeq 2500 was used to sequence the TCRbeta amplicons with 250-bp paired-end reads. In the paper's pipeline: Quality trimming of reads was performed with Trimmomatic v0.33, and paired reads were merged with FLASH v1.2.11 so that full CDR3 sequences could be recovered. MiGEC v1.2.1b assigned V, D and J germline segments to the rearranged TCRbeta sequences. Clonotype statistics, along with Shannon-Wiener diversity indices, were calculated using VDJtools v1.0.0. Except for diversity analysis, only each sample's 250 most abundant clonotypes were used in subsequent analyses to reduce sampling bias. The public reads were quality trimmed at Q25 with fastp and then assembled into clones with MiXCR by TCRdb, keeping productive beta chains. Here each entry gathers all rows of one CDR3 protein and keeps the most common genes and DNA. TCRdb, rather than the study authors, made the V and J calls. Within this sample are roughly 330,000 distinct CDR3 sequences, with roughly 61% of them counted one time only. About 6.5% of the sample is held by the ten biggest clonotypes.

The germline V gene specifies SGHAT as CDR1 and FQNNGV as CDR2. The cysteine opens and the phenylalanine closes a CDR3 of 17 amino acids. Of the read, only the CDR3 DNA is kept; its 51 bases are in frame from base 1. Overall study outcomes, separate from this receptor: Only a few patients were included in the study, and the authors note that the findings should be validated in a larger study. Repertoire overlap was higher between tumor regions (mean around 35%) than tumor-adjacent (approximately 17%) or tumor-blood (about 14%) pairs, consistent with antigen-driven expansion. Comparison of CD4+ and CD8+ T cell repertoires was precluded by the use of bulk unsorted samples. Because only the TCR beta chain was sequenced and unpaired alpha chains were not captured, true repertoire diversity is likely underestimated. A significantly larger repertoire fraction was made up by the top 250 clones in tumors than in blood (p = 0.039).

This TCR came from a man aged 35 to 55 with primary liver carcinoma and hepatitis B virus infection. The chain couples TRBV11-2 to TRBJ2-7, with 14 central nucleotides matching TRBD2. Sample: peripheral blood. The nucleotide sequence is TGTGCCAGCAGCAATCGACTAGCGGGAGGGGCGTCCTACGAGCACTACTTC. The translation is CASSNRLAGGASYEHYF.